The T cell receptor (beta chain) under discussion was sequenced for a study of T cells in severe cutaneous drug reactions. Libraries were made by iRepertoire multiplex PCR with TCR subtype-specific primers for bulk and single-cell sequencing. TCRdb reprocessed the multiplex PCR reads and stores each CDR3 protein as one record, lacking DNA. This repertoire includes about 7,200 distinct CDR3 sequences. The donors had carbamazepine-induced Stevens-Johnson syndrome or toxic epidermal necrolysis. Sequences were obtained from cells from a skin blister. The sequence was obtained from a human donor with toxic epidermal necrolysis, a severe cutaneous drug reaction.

The CDR3 reads CASRLTPGLAGGTYNEQFF. The gene calls are TRBV7-3 and TRBJ2-1; TCRdb picks TRBD2, but there is no DNA to check that call. This CDR3 is 19 amino acids long. CDR1 and CDR2 (germline): SGHTA, FQGTGA.